This is a list of T cell receptor beta chains from one sample in a study of blood T cell repertoires in COVID-19. Libraries were prepared by immunoSEQ multiplex PCR; TCRdb keeps only in-frame clonotypes and omits some of them. The table has approximately 220,000 clones, about 88% seen once. Sample: PBMCs or T cells enriched from blood (not recorded which). Receptors were obtained from a woman younger than 45 who had recovered from COVID-19. Both conserved end residues are part of each CDR3. The D gene is left open where the match is weak. Clone sizes are given selectively: once, few, many, or a class where the clone is expanded.

>-|-|TRBV6-5|TRBJ1-2
TGTGCCAGCAGCAGACACCAACAGTATGGCTACACCTTC
CASSRHQQYGYTF
>-|-|TRBV4-3|TRBJ2-7
TGCGCCAGCAGCCAAGGGCAGGGGGGCTCCTACGAGCAGTACTTC
CASSQGQGGSYEQYF
>-|-|TRBV21-1|TRBJ1-1
TGTGCCAGCAGCAAAGGGGGCAGGGGAATGAACACTGAAGCTTTCTTT
CASSKGGRGMNTEAFF
>-|-|TRBV7-8|TRBJ2-7
TGTGCCAGCAGCTCGGTAGGGAGCTCCTACGAGCAGTACTTC
CASSSVGSSYEQYF
>-|-|TRBV7-8|TRBJ1-1
TGTGCCAGCAGCACCAGACGGGGAGGGACTGAAGCTTTCTTT
CASSTRRGGTEAFF
>TRBD1|-|TRBV4-3|TRBJ2-1
TGCGCCAGCAGCCAAGCGTACGGGACAGGAGGCAATGAGCAGTTCTTC
CASSQAYGTGGNEQFF
>-|once|TRBV4-3|TRBJ1-1
TGCGCCAGCAGCCAATCAGGGAAGGCTGAAGCTTTCTTT
CASSQSGKAEAFF
>-|-|TRBV5-1|TRBJ1-2
TGCGCCAGCAGCTTGCTCTCAGGGATTGACTATGGCTACACCTTC
CASSLLSGIDYGYTF
>TRBD1|few|TRBV27|TRBJ1-1
TGTGCCAGCAGTTTGACAGGGGGCCGGAACACTGAAGCTTTCTTT
CASSLTGGRNTEAFF
>TRBD1|-|TRBV24-1|TRBJ2-3
TGTGCCACCAGTGATCCTCACAGGGGGAAAGATACGCAGTATTTT
CATSDPHRGKDTQYF
>-|-|TRBV6-2/TRBV6-3|TRBJ1-5
TGTGCCAGCAGTTACTTGACCCCCGGCGGAGCTAGCAATCAGCCCCAGCATTTT
CASSYLTPGGASNQPQHF
>TRBD1|-|TRBV7-8|TRBJ2-5
TGTGCCAGCAGCCCACCCCGGACAGGCATGGAGACCCAGTACTTC
CASSPPRTGMETQYF
>TRBD2|-|TRBV7-2|TRBJ2-5
TGTGCCAGCAGCTTAGTAGTCAGCGGGGGGGCTCAAGAGACCCAGTACTTC
CASSLVVSGGAQETQYF
>-|-|TRBV5-1|TRBJ1-1
TGCGCCAGCAAGTTTCAGGGTGAAGCTTTCTTT
CASKFQGEAFF
>-|-|TRBV4-3|TRBJ2-2
TGCGCCAGCAGCCAAGGGCCCGCCACCGGGGAGCTGTTTTTT
CASSQGPATGELFF
>TRBD2|-|TRBV7-3|TRBJ2-1
TGTGCCAGCAGCCCTAGCGGGGGGACCTACAATGAGCAGTTCTTC
CASSPSGGTYNEQFF
>TRBD1|-|TRBV4-2|TRBJ1-1
TGTGCCAGCAGCCAAGAAGTGACAGGGGTGAGTACTGAAGCTTTCTTT
CASSQEVTGVSTEAFF
>-|-|TRBV5-1|TRBJ1-2
TGCGCCAGCAGCCCTTCGTCCGGGGAACCTTTTTACTACTATGGCTACACCTTC
CASSPSSGEPFYYYGYTF
>TRBD1|-|TRBV7-9|TRBJ1-2
TGTGCCAGCAGCCCCCCCCTGGGGACAGTGGACTATGGCTACACCTTC
CASSPPLGTVDYGYTF
>TRBD1|-|TRBV5-1|TRBJ1-2
TGCGCCAGCAGCCTGACAGGGGATAACTATGGCTACACCTTC
CASSLTGDNYGYTF
>TRBD1|-|TRBV19|TRBJ1-1
TGTGCCAGTAGTGCCGACAGGGTTGGGATGAACACTGAAGCTTTCTTT
CASSADRVGMNTEAFF
>-|-|TRBV7-8|TRBJ1-2
TGTGCCAGCAGTACCCCCTCGGGATTTGGCTACACCTTC
CASSTPSGFGYTF
>-|-|TRBV11-2|TRBJ2-3
TGTGCCAGCAGCCCAGGACAGTCTTCGAATGAGGATACGCAGTATTTT
CASSPGQSSNEDTQYF
>-|few|TRBV12-5|TRBJ2-5
TGTGCTAGTGGTACCTCCCGAAGTAGCGGAGGGAAAGAGACCCAGTACTTC
CASGTSRSSGGKETQYF
>-|-|TRBV4-3|TRBJ2-1
TGCGCCAGCAGCCAAGATCTCGCCGGACGGGGTGAGCAGTTCTTC
CASSQDLAGRGEQFF
>TRBD1|-|TRBV7-9|TRBJ2-2
TGTGCCACTAGACAGGGAGACACCACCGGGGAGCTGTTTTTT
CATRQGDTTGELFF
>TRBD1|-|TRBV3-1/TRBV3-2|TRBJ1-4
TGTGCCAGCAGCCAGGGACAGGGGTATGAAAAACTGTTTTTT
CASSQGQGYEKLFF
>-|-|TRBV6-4|TRBJ1-5
TGTGCCAGCAGTACTGATAGCAATCAGCCCCAGCATTTT
CASSTDSNQPQHF
>-|-|TRBV5-5|TRBJ1-2
TGTGCCAGCAGCTTGGCCGACAGCCTCGGAGCTAACTATGGCTACACCTTC
CASSLADSLGANYGYTF